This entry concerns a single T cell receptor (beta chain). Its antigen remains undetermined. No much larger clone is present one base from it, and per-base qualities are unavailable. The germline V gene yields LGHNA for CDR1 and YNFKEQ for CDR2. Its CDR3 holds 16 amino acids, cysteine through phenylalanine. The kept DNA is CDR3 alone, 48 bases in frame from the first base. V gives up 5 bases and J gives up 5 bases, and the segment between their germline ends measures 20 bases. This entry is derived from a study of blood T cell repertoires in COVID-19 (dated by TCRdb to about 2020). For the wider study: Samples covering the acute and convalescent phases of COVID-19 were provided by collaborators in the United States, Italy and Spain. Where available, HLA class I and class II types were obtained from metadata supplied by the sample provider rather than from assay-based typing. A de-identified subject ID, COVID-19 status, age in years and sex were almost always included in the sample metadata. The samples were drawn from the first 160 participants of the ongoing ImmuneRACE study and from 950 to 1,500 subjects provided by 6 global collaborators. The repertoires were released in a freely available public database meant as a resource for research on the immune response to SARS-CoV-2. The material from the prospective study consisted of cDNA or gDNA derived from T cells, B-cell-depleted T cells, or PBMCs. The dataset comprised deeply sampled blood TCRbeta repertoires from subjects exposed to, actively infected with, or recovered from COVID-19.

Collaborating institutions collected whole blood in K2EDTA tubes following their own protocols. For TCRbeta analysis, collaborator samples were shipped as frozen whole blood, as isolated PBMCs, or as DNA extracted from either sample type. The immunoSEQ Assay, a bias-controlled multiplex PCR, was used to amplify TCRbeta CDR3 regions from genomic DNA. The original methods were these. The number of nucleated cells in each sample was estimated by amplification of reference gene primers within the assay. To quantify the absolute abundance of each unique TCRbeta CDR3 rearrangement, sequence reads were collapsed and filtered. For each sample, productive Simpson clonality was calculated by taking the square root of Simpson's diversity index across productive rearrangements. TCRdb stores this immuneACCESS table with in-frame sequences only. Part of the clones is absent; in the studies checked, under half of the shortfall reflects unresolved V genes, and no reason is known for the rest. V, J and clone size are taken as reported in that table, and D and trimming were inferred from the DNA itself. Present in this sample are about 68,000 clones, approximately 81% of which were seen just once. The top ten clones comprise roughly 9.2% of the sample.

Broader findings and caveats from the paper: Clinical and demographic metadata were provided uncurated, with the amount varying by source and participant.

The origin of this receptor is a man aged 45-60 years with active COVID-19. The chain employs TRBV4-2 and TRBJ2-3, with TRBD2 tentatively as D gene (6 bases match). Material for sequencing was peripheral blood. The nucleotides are TGTGCCAGCAGCGGAGGGACGTTCGGGGAGGTAGATACGCAGTATTTT. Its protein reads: CASSGGTFGEVDTQYF.